This T cell receptor (beta chain) was sequenced in a study of neoadjuvant anti-PD-1 for oral cavity cancer. Background on the study: Nivolumab at 3 mg/kg was mostly given biweekly, three to four doses, pre-surgery. Points from the study as a whole: Each response group had just a few patients in TCR analyses.

In regard to this clone: Its specificity is not known.

Sequencing used immunoSEQ multiplex PCR; TCRdb keeps in-frame clones, though not all of them. The repertoire holds some 61,000 clones, with 80% to 90% as singletons. Stated time point: after neoadjuvant nivolumab, at surgical resection. The trim removed 6 bases at V and 4 bases at J, leaving 9 bases unmatched. This CDR3 is built from 15 residues. Germline V gene data show CDR1 as MNHEY and CDR2 as SVGAGI. The chain combines TRBV6-5 with TRBJ2-7; the match to TRBD1 covers 10 bases. Sequencing used PBMCs, obtained after nivolumab (anti-PD-1) treatment. The sequence was collected from a person aged 40-85 years with oral cavity squamous cell carcinoma. The CDR3 is CASRATDRGRYEQYF. Written as DNA, the CDR3 is TGTGCCAGCAGGGCGACCGACAGGGGGCGGTACGAGCAGTACTTC.